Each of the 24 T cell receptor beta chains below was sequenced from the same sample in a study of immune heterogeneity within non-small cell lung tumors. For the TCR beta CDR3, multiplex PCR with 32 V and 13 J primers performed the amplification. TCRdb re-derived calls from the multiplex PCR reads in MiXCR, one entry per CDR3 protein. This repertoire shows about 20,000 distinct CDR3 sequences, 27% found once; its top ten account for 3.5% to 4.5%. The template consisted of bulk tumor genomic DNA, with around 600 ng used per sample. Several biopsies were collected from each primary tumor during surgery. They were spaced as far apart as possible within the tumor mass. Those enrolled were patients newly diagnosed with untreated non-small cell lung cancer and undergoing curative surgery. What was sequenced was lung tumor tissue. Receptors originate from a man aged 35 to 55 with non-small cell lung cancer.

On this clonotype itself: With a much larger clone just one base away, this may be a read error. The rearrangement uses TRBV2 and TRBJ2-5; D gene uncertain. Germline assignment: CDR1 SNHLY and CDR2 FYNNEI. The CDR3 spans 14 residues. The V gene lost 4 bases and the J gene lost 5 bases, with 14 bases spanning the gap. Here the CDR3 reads CASSVVSSLETQYF. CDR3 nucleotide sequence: TGTGCCAGCAGTGTTGTCAGTTCCTTGGAGACCCAGTACTTC.

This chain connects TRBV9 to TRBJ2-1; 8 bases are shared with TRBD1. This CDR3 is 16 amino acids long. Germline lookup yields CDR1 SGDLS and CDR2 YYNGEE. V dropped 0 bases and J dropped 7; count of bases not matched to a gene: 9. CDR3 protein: CASSVVGGTGGNEQFF. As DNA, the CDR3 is TGTGCCAGCAGCGTAGTGGGCGGGACAGGCGGTAATGAGCAGTTCTTC.

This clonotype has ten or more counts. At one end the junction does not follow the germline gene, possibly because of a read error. Here the CDR3 DNA reads TGCGGTGCGGGGGGTAAGGGTGAAAAACTGTTTTTT. Translated, it gives CGAGGKGEKLFF. The chain couples TRBV20-1 to TRBJ1-4; a weak D match, TRBD1 (5 bases). The germline V gene has CDR1 DFQATT and CDR2 SNEGSKA (reference sequence). The CDR3 spans 12 residues.

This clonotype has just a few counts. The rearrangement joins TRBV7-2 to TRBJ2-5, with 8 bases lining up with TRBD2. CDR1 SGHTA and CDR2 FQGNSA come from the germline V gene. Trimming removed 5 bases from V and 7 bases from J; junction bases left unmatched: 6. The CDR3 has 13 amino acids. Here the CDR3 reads CASSIGLAGTQYF. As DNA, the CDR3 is TGTGCCAGCAGCATCGGACTAGCCGGGACCCAGTACTTC. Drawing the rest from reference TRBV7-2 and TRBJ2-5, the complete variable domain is GAGVSQSPSNKVTEKGKDVELRCDPISGHTALYWYRQSLGQGLEFLIYFQGNSAPDKSGLPSDRFSAERTGGSVSTLTIQRTQQEDSAVYLCASSIGLAGTQYFGPGTRLLVL.

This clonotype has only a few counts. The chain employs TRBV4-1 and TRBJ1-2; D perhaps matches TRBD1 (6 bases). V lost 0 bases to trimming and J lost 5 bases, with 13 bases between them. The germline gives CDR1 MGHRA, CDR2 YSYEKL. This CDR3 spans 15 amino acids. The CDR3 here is CASSQEEGVRYGYTF. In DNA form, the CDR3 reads TGCGCCAGCAGCCAAGAAGAGGGGGTTAGGTATGGCTACACCTTC.

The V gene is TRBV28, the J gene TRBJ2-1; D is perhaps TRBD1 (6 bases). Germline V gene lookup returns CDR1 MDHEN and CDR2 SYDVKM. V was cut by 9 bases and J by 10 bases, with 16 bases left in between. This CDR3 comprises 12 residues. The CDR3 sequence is CASSTQGKEQFF. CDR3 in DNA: TGTGCCAGTAGTACACAGGGAAAGGAGCAGTTCTTC.

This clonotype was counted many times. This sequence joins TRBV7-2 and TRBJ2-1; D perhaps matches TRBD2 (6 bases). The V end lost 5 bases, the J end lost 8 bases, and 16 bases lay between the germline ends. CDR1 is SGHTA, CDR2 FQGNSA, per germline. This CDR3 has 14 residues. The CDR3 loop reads CASSTQSGEYEQFF. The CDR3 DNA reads TGTGCCAGCAGCACCCAATCGGGGGAGTATGAGCAGTTCTTC.

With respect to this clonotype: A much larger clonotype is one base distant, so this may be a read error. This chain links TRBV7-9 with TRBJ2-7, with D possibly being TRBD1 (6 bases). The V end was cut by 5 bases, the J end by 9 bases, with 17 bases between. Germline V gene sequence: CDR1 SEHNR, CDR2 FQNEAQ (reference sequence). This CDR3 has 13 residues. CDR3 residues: CASSTGISGVQYF. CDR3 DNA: TGTGCCAGCAGCACAGGGATTTCAGGCGTGCAGTACTTC.

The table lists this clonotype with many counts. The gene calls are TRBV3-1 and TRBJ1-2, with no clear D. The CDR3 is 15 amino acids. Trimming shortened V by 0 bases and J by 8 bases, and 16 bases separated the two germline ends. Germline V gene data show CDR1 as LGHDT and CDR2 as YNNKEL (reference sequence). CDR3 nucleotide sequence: TGTGCCAGCAGCCAAGACAGAACCATCACTTGGGGCTACACCTTC. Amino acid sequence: CASSQDRTITWGYTF.

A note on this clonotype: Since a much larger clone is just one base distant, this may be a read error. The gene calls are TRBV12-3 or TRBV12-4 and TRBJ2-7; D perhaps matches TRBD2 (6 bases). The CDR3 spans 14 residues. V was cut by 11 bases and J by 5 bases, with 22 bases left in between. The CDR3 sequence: CACVGPNRENEQYF. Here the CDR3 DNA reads TGTGCCTGCGTGGGCCCCAACCGGGAGAACGAGCAGTACTTC.

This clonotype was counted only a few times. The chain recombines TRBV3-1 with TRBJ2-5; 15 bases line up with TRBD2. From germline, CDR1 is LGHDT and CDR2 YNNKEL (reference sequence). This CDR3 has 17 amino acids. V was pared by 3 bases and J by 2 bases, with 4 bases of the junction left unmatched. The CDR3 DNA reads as TGTGCCAGCAGCCAGGGTGGACTAGCGGGAGGGCAAGAGACCCAGTACTTC. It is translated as CASSQGGLAGGQETQYF.

CDR3 nucleotides: TGCGCCAGCAGCTTGTTACCCCTAGTGACAGATACGCAGTATTTT. Translation: CASSLLPLVTDTQYF. The V call is TRBV5-1, the J call TRBJ2-3; D remains unclear. Trimming cost V 1 base and J 3 bases, with 12 bases left between them. The CDR3 consists of 15 residues. Germline CDR1 and CDR2: SGHRS and YFSETQ. Full variable domain (remainder filled in from reference TRBV5-1 and TRBJ2-3): KAGVTQTPRYLIKTRGQQVTLSCSPISGHRSVSWYQQTPGQGLQFLFEYFSETQRNKGNFPGRFSGRQFSNSRSEMNVSTLELGDSALYLCASSLLPLVTDTQYFGPGTRLTVL.

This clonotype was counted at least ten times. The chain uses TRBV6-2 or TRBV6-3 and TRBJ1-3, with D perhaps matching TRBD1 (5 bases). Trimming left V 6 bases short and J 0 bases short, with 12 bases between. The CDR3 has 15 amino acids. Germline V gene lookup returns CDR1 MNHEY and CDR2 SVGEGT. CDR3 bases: TGTGCCAGCAGACCCAGGGATAGCTCTGGAAACACCATATATTTT. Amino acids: CASRPRDSSGNTIYF.

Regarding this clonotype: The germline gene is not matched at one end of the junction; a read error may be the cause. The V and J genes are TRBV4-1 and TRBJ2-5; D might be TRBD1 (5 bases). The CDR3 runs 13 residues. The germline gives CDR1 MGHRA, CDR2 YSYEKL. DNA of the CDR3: TGCGCCCGCAGCCAACCCGGCCAGGGGACCCAGTACTTC. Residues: CARSQPGQGTQYF.

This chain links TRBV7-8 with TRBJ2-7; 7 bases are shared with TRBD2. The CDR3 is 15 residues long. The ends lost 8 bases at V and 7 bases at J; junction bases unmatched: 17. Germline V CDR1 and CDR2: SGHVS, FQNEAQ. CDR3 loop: CASCRRLATGEEQYF. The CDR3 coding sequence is TGTGCCAGCTGCAGAAGACTAGCAACGGGTGAGGAGCAGTACTTC.

Here the CDR3 DNA reads TGCAGTGCTGCCGAGACTGTAGCCAAAAACATTCAGTACTTC. Its protein product is CSAAETVAKNIQYF. The rearrangement joins TRBV20-1 to TRBJ2-4; D is undetermined. Germline values: CDR1 DFQATT, CDR2 SNEGSKA (reference sequence). This CDR3 comprises 14 residues. Trimming removed 5 bases at V and 0 bases at J, with 11 bases between.

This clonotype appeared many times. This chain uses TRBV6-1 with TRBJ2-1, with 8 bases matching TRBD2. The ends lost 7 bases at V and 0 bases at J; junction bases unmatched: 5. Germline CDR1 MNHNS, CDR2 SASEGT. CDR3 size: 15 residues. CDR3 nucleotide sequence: TGTGCCAGCAACCCGGGGGGGGTCTCCTACAATGAGCAGTTCTTC. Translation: CASNPGGVSYNEQFF.

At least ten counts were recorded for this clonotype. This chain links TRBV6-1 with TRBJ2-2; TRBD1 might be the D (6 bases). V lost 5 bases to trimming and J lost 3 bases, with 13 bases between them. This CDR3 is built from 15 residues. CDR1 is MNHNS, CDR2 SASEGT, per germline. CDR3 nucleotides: TGTGCCAGCAGTTCCCGGACAGAGCACACCGGGGAGCTGTTTTTT. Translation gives CASSSRTEHTGELFF.

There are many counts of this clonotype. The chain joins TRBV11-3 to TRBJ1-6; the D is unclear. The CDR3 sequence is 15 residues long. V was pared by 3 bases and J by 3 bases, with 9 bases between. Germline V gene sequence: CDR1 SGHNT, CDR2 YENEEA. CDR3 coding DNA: TGTGCCAGCAGCTTCGGACGGAGCTATAATTCACCCCTCCACTTT. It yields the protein CASSFGRSYNSPLHF.

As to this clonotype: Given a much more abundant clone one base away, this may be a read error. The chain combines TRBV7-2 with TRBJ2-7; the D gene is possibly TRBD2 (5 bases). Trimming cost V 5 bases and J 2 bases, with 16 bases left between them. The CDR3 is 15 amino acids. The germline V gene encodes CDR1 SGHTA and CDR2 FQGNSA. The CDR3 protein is CASSPGSGPPYEQYF. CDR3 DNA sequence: TGTGCCAGCAGCCCAGGCAGCGGTCCGCCCTACGAGCAGTACTTC.

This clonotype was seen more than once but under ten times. The CDR3 bases are TGTGCCAGCAGCGCCCTAGGGACGCGCTACACCTTC. Protein product: CASSALGTRYTF. The rearrangement links TRBV9 to TRBJ1-2, with D perhaps matching TRBD1 (5 bases). The CDR3 sequence is 12 residues long. Trimming pared 3 bases from V and 9 bases from J, leaving 12 bases between. Per germline, CDR1 SGDLS and CDR2 YYNGEE.

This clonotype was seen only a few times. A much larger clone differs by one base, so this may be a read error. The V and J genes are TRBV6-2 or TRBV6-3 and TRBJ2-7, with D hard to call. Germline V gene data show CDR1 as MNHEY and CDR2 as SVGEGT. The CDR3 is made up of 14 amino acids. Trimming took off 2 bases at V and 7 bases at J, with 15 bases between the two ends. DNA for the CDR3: TGTGCCAGCAGTTACGCGCGGAAGATAAGGGAGCAGTACTTC. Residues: CASSYARKIREQYF.

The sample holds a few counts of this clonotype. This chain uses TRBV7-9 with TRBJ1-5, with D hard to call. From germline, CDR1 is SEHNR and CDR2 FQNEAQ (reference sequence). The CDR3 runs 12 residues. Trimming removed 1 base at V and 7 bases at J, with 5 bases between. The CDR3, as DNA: TGTGCCAGCAGCTTAGGAGACCAGCCCCAGCATTTT. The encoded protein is CASSLGDQPQHF.

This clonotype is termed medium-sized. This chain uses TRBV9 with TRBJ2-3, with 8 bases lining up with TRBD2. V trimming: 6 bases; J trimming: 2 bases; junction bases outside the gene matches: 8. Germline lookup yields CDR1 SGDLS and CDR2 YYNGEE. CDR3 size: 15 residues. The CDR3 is CASTGSGTNTDTQYF. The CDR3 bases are TGTGCCAGCACCGGTAGCGGGACCAACACAGATACGCAGTATTTT.